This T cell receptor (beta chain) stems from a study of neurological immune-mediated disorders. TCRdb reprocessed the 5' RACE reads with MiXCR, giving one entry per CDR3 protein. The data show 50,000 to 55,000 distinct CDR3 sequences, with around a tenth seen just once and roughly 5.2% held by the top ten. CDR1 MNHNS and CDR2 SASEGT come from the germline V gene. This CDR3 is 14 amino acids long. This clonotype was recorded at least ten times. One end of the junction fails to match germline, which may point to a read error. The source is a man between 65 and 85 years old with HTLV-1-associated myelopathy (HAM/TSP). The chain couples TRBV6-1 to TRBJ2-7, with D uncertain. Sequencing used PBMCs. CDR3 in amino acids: CASREVGQLYEQYF. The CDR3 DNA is TGTGCCAGCAGGGAAGTTGGGCAGCTGTACGAGCAGTACTTC.